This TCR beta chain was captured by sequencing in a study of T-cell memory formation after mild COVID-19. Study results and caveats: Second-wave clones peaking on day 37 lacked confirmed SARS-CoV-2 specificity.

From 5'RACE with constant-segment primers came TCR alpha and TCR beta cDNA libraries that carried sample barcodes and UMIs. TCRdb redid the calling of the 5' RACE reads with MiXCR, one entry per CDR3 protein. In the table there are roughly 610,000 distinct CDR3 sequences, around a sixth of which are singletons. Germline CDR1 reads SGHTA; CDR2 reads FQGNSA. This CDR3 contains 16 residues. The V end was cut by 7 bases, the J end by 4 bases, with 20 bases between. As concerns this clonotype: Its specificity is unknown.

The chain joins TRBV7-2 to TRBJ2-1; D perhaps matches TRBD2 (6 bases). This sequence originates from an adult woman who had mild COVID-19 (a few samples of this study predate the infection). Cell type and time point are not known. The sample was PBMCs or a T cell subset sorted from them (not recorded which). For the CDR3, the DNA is TGTGCCAGCACGACCCTACTAGCTCCAAAGTACAATGAGCAGTTCTTC. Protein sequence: CASTTLLAPKYNEQFF.